This T cell receptor beta chain originates from a study of blood T cell repertoires in COVID-19. Across the whole study: Italy, Spain and the United States were the sources of the convalescent and acute COVID-19 samples. T cells, B-cell-depleted T cells, or PBMCs provided the cDNA or gDNA that served as material.

Looked up from germline, CDR1 is SGDLS and CDR2 is YYNGEE. This CDR3 contains 11 residues. V was shortened by 0 bases and J by 10 bases, with 6 bases between the two germline ends. Original data processing: Amplification from reference gene primers served as the basis for estimated nucleated cell counts. Profiling relied on immunoSEQ multiplex PCR, and the TCRdb table lists in-frame clones only, not all of them. That table supplies the V and J calls and clone size; D and trimming were determined from the DNA. Here the sample spans about 130,000 clones, more than 70% being singletons. The receptor's source is a woman between 55 and 75 years old with acute or convalescent COVID-19. Sequenced sample: peripheral blood. The gene calls are TRBV9 and TRBJ2-3, with a possible D match to TRBD1 (6 bases). The DNA for the CDR3 is TGTGCCAGCAGCGTAGAGGGGGCGCAGTATTTT. Its protein product is CASSVEGAQYF.